The entry below describes one T cell receptor (beta chain). Its antigen is unknown. This record comes from a study of beta chain features in type 1 diabetes. Study-wide results and caveats: More deletions and fewer insertions at VDJ junctions were seen in type 1 diabetes patients.

The authors reverse transcribed all of the isolated RNA, so sequencing captured expressed TCRB transcripts. Generated by immunoSEQ multiplex PCR, the TCRdb table keeps only in-frame clones and is missing some. The sample has about 900,000 clones, roughly a sixth seen once; the top ten hold 0.023%. Looked up from germline, CDR1 is KGHSH and CDR2 is LQKENI. Trimming left V 8 bases short and J 0 bases short, with 13 bases between. The CDR3 totals 14 residues. Sequenced sample: naive CD4+ T cells from blood. V and J are TRBV18 and TRBJ2-5; D might be TRBD1 (7 bases). The sequence came from a woman younger than 30 in good health. For the CDR3, the DNA is TGTGCCAGCACGCGGGACAGTCACCAAGAGACCCAGTACTTC. Protein sequence: CASTRDSHQETQYF.